The present entry profiles one T cell receptor beta chain with its context. The specificity of this receptor is unknown. It has no much larger one-base neighbor in the sample; base qualities were not kept. The immunoSEQ Assay, a bias-controlled multiplex PCR, was used to amplify TCRbeta CDR3 regions from genomic DNA. The original methods were these. Nucleated cell counts per sample were estimated from amplification of reference gene primers within the assay. Sequence reads were collapsed and filtered to measure the absolute abundance of every unique TCRbeta CDR3 rearrangement. For each sample, productive Simpson clonality was calculated as the square root of Simpson's diversity index across productive rearrangements. TCRdb's version of the immuneACCESS table is confined to in-frame rearrangements and falls short of the full clone set. An unresolved V gene accounts for under half of the shortfall where checked; the remainder is of unknown origin. That table gives V, J and clone size, and the DNA gave D and trimming. For this sample the table gives about 170,000 clones, of which approximately 91% were detected only once. The ten biggest clones cover approximately 4.6% of the sample.

In Seattle, one collaborating source enrolled patients while the infection was active and tracked those patients longitudinally over the course of disease. Each collaborating institution followed its own protocols to collect whole blood in K2EDTA tubes. For TCRbeta analysis, collaborators shipped samples as frozen whole blood, isolated PBMCs, or DNA extracted from either of those sample types. Reading the germline V gene (reference sequence) gives CDR1 LNHDA and CDR2 SQIVND. The CDR3 measures 15 amino acids from cysteine to phenylalanine. This entry keeps only the CDR3 DNA: 45 bases, framed from base 1. Trimming removed 5 bases from V and 5 bases from J; the gene matches leave 4 bases unexplained. The sample comes from a study of blood T cell repertoires in COVID-19 (dated by TCRdb to the early 2020s). Background on the whole study: Samples covering the acute and convalescent phases of COVID-19 were provided by collaborators in the United States, Italy and Spain. Subjects who had been exposed to COVID-19, were actively infected with it, or had recovered from it provided the deeply sampled blood TCRbeta repertoires that made up the dataset. A freely available public database, intended as a resource for researchers studying the immune response to SARS-CoV-2, is where the repertoires were released. The samples were drawn from the first 160 participants of the ongoing ImmuneRACE study and from about 1,200 subjects provided by 6 global collaborators. The material from the prospective study consisted of cDNA or gDNA derived from T cells, B-cell-depleted T cells, or PBMCs. Nearly every sample came with metadata listing a de-identified subject ID, COVID-19 status, age in years and sex. Where available, HLA class I and class II types were taken from metadata supplied by the sample provider and were not determined by assay-based typing.

The study at large found these results: The quantity of clinical and demographic metadata differed by source and by participant and was supplied without curation.

This clonotype was sampled from a man aged 18-30 years with COVID-19, enrolled during active disease. The V and J segments used are TRBV19 and TRBJ2-1; a stretch of 12 junction bases matches TRBD2. The sample taken for sequencing was peripheral blood. The DNA sequence follows: TGTGCCAGTAGTCCCTGGACTAGCGGGGACAATGAGCAGTTCTTC. The resulting protein is CASSPWTSGDNEQFF.